These 31 T cell receptor beta chains were all obtained from the same sample, sequenced in a study of blood T cell repertoires in COVID-19. Profiled with immunoSEQ multiplex PCR; TCRdb holds only in-frame clones, not every one. Altogether about 28,000 clones are present, around 90% being singletons, with the ten largest covering roughly 2.7%. Sequenced: peripheral blood. The receptor set was obtained from a human donor in a cohort sampled during active COVID-19.

The chain uses TRBV9 and TRBJ2-1; possibly TRBD2 for D (5 bases). The CDR3 length is 14 residues. Germline V CDR1 and CDR2: SGDLS, YYNGEE. V lost 7 bases and J lost 5, with 16 bases in between. DNA for the CDR3: TGTGCCAGCGCCTCGGGGTGGGTCGACAATGAGCAGTTCTTC. Translating it yields CASASGWVDNEQFF.

There are a few counts of this clone. V is TRBV25-1 and J is TRBJ2-7; maybe TRBD1 (6 bases). V lost 5 bases, J lost 2 bases, and 10 bases lay in between. Germline V gives CDR1 MGHDK, CDR2 SYGVNS. This CDR3 comprises 13 residues. This chain's CDR3 is CASSRAGAYEQYF. For the CDR3, the DNA is TGTGCCAGCAGTAGGGCAGGGGCCTACGAGCAGTACTTC.

The chain is built from TRBV13 and TRBJ1-5; weak D call: TRBD1 (5 bases). Germline V gene data show CDR1 as PRHDT and CDR2 as FYEKMQ (reference sequence). This CDR3 has 15 amino acids. V was trimmed by 0 bases and J by 6 bases, leaving 12 bases between them. The CDR3 loop is CASSLGKGSTQPQHF. CDR3 DNA sequence: TGTGCCAGCAGCTTAGGGAAGGGGTCTACTCAGCCCCAGCATTTT.

This chain links TRBV9 with TRBJ1-1; possible D gene TRBD1, 5 bases. In germline, CDR1 is SGDLS, CDR2 YYNGEE. The V end lost 4 bases, the J end lost 4 bases, and 14 bases lay between the germline ends. This CDR3 spans 14 amino acids. The CDR3 region is CASSTPNGGTEAFF. Here the CDR3 DNA reads TGTGCCAGCAGCACCCCCAACGGGGGCACTGAAGCTTTCTTT.

This clone was detected only a few times. CDR3 residues: CASSSRDRAVGYNSPLHF. The CDR3, as DNA: TGTGCCAGCAGCTCCCGGGACAGGGCGGTAGGATATAATTCACCCCTCCACTTT. This chain joins TRBV5-4 and TRBJ1-6; 9 nucleotides line up with TRBD1. Trimming took 3 bases from V and 4 from J; bases not matched to a gene: 11. Germline-derived CDR1 and CDR2 are SGHNT and YYREEE (reference sequence). The CDR3 covers 18 residues.

This chain uses TRBV3-1 (or the pseudogene TRBV3-2) with TRBJ1-2, with a weak D call TRBD1 (5 bases). This CDR3 is built from 15 residues. The germline V gene has CDR1 LGHDT and CDR2 YNNKEL (reference sequence). V was shortened by 5 bases and J by 0 bases, with 13 bases between the two germline ends. CDR3 residues: CASSSRTRANYGYTF. In DNA, the CDR3 is TGTGCCAGCAGCTCCAGGACAAGAGCTAACTATGGCTACACCTTC.

The chain is built from TRBV25-1 and TRBJ1-2; weak D call: TRBD1 (5 bases). The CDR3 runs to 15 residues. Germline CDR1 and CDR2: MGHDK and SYGVNS. V was cut by 1 base and J by 5 bases, with 14 bases left in between. Here the CDR3 DNA reads TGTGCCAGCAGTGAATCAGGGTCCCCCCTATATGGCTACACCTTC. Translating gives CASSESGSPLYGYTF.

CDR3 coding DNA: TGCGCCAGCAGCGGACTAGGACAGAGTAATGAAAAACTGTTTTTT. It is translated as CASSGLGQSNEKLFF. The V and J genes are TRBV5-1 and TRBJ1-4; TRBD1 might be the D (6 bases). Trimming took off 4 bases at V and 4 bases at J, with 14 bases between the two ends. The CDR3 covers 15 residues. CDR1 is SGHRS, CDR2 YFSETQ, per germline.

This chain links TRBV7-2 with TRBJ2-1; 8 bases are shared with TRBD2. This CDR3 has 15 amino acids. Germline V gene lookup returns CDR1 SGHTA and CDR2 FQGNSA. J was trimmed by 4 bases and V by 5 bases; bases with no gene match: 7. CDR3: CASSPTGGGYNEQFF. The CDR3 region has the DNA TGTGCCAGCAGCCCAACAGGCGGGGGGTACAATGAGCAGTTCTTC.

The chain recombines TRBV19 with TRBJ2-7, with D perhaps matching TRBD1 (5 bases). Germline CDR1 reads LNHDA; CDR2 reads SQIVND (reference sequence). This CDR3 contains 14 residues. The V end was cut by 3 bases, the J end by 2 bases, with 11 bases between. CDR3 sequence reads: CASSIGTGPYEQYF. The CDR3 nucleotides read TGTGCCAGTAGTATCGGAACAGGCCCCTACGAGCAGTACTTC.

The chain combines TRBV4-2 with TRBJ2-1, with 12 bases matching TRBD2. The CDR3 is 18 residues long. CDR1 is LGHNA and CDR2 is YNFKEQ in the germline V gene. Trimming cost V 0 bases and J 9 bases; bases outside gene matches: 12. CDR3 nucleotides: TGTGCCAGCAGCCAAGATTTAAGCACTAGCGGGGGGACCAGTGAGCAGTTCTTC. It codes for CASSQDLSTSGGTSEQFF.

This clone has just one count. The chain recombines TRBV7-2 with TRBJ2-6, with D uncertain. Trimming shortened V by 4 bases and J by 0 bases, and 4 bases separated the two germline ends. Per germline, CDR1 SGHTA and CDR2 FQGNSA. The CDR3 consists of 14 residues. The CDR3: CASSSGSGANVLTF. CDR3 nucleotide sequence: TGTGCCAGCAGCTCAGGCTCTGGGGCCAACGTCCTGACTTTC.

The count of this clone is one. The gene calls are TRBV6-5 and TRBJ1-1; D not resolved. V was shortened by 3 bases and J by 5 bases, with 13 bases between the two germline ends. Germline V gene lookup returns CDR1 MNHEY and CDR2 SVGAGI. The CDR3 consists of 14 residues. The CDR3 bases are TGTGCCAGCAGTTATTTAGGAAGGAGAACTGAAGCTTTCTTT. Its translation is CASSYLGRRTEAFF.

The V call is TRBV5-1, the J call TRBJ2-1, with 14 nucleotides matching TRBD2. This CDR3 contains 18 residues. V dropped 4 bases and J dropped 7; count of bases not matched to a gene: 13. Germline-derived CDR1 and CDR2 are SGHRS and YFSETQ. The CDR3 sequence: CASSPSRTSGGPGNEQFF. The CDR3 DNA reads as TGCGCCAGCAGCCCTTCTAGGACTAGCGGGGGGCCGGGGAATGAGCAGTTCTTC.

The CDR3 sequence: CASSLALSSYNSPLHF. DNA of the CDR3: TGTGCCAGCAGCTTAGCCCTTAGCTCCTATAATTCACCCCTCCACTTT. The V gene is TRBV7-6, the J gene TRBJ1-6; no clear D gene. CDR3 length: 16 residues. Trimming took 0 bases from V and 0 from J, leaving 6 bases between them. Germline V gene sequence: CDR1 SGHVS, CDR2 FNYEAQ. Full variable domain (missing parts from reference TRBV7-6 and TRBJ1-6): GAGVSQSPRYKVTKRGQDVALRCDPISGHVSLYWYRQALGQGPEFLTYFNYEAQQDKSGLPNDRFSAERPEGSISTLTIQRTEQRDSAMYRCASSLALSSYNSPLHFGNGTRLTVT.

This chain joins TRBV19 and TRBJ2-3; tentatively, D is TRBD1 (6 bases). From germline, CDR1 is LNHDA and CDR2 SQIVND (reference sequence). The CDR3 is made up of 13 amino acids. V lost 7 bases and J lost 5, with 13 bases in between. CDR3 DNA: TGTGCCAGTACGCGACGAGGGGGAGATACGCAGTATTTT. Protein sequence: CASTRRGGDTQYF.

The rearrangement joins TRBV5-1 to TRBJ1-1; a weak D match, TRBD1 (5 bases). The V gene's germline CDR1 is SGHRS and CDR2 YFSETQ. This CDR3 has 13 amino acids. V shed 3 bases and J shed 0 bases, with 6 bases lying between them. CDR3 nucleotides: TGCGCCAGCAGCTCGACAGTGAACACTGAAGCTTTCTTT. It yields the protein CASSSTVNTEAFF.

The V and J genes are TRBV11-2 and TRBJ1-2; no firm D call. The CDR3 covers 12 residues. Trimming cost V 4 bases and J 4 bases, with 7 bases left between them. Germline V gene sequence: CDR1 SGHAT, CDR2 FQNNGV. CDR3 DNA sequence: TGTGCCAGCAGCTCCGAGAGCTATGGCTACACCTTC. Translating it yields CASSSESYGYTF.

The chain couples TRBV10-3 to TRBJ2-1; 7 nucleotides align to TRBD2. V dropped 0 bases and J dropped 7; count of bases not matched to a gene: 3. Per the germline V gene, CDR1 is ENHRY and CDR2 is SYGVKD. There are 14 residues in the CDR3. CDR3 region: CAISESILANEQFF. The CDR3 coding sequence is TGTGCCATCAGTGAGTCGATACTAGCGAATGAGCAGTTCTTC.

The chain has TRBV4-3 and TRBJ1-1; maybe TRBD1 (5 bases). This CDR3 has 14 residues. The germline gives CDR1 LGHNA, CDR2 YSLEER. V was cut by 7 bases and J by 1 base, with 13 bases left in between. Here the CDR3 reads CASNTLGGNTEAFF. Written as DNA, the CDR3 is TGCGCCAGCAATACCTTGGGGGGGAACACTGAAGCTTTCTTT.

This clone appeared a few times. This chain connects TRBV5-8 to TRBJ1-1, with D uncertain. The CDR3 runs 16 residues. The germline CDR1 and CDR2 sequences are SGHTS and YDEGEE. The ends were cut back, 4 bases at V and 0 bases at J, with 16 bases in the middle. Written as DNA, the CDR3 is TGTGCCAGCAGCAGACGGAATCCGGGTATGAACACTGAAGCTTTCTTT. This translates into CASSRRNPGMNTEAFF.

V gene TRBV28 combines with J gene TRBJ2-3; D unresolved. Per the germline V gene, CDR1 is MDHEN and CDR2 is SYDVKM. The CDR3 runs to 13 residues. V was clipped by 7 bases and J by 2 bases, with 10 bases between them. CDR3 in amino acids: CASNEAFTDTQYF. The CDR3 DNA reads TGTGCCAGCAACGAGGCCTTCACAGATACGCAGTATTTT. Drawing the rest from reference TRBV28 and TRBJ2-3, the complete variable domain is DVKVTQSSRYLVKRTGEKVFLECVQDMDHENMFWYRQDPGLGLRLIYFSYDVKMKEKGDIPEGYSVSREKKERFSLILESASTNQTSMYLCASNEAFTDTQYFGPGTRLTVL.

This chain uses TRBV16 with TRBJ1-4; 9 positions agree with TRBD1. Germline values: CDR1 KGHSY, CDR2 FQNENV. The CDR3 sequence is 16 residues long. Trimming at V came to 2 bases and at J to 7 bases, leaving 8 bases not matched to a gene. CDR3 DNA: TGTGCCAGCAGCCAAGGTTCGACAGGGGGGATTGAAAAACTGTTTTTT. It yields the protein CASSQGSTGGIEKLFF. The full variable domain, in which reference TRBV16 and TRBJ1-4 provide the parts outside the CDR3, is GEEVAQTPKHLVRGEGQKAKLYCAPIKGHSYVFWYQQVLKNEFKFLISFQNENVFDETGMPKERFSAKCLPNSPCSLEIQATKLEDSAVYFCASSQGSTGGIEKLFFGSGTQLSVL.

The chain has TRBV5-4 and TRBJ2-7; D not resolved. Trimming shortened V by 0 bases and J by 5 bases, and 9 bases separated the two germline ends. Germline lookup yields CDR1 SGHNT and CDR2 YYREEE (reference sequence). The CDR3 is 13 residues long. CDR3 protein: CASSLEAVNEQYF. CDR3 coding DNA: TGTGCCAGCAGCTTGGAGGCGGTCAACGAGCAGTACTTC.

The genes are TRBV6-2 or TRBV6-3 and TRBJ2-3; 8 bases agree with TRBD2. The germline gives CDR1 MNHEY, CDR2 SVGEGT. Trimming at V came to 4 bases and at J to 2 bases, leaving 17 bases not matched to a gene. The CDR3 sequence is 19 residues long. The CDR3 region has the DNA TGTGCCAGCAGTTCGCCGGGACTAGAAATCGGTCCCTACACAGATACGCAGTATTTT. This translates into CASSSPGLEIGPYTDTQYF.

V gene TRBV12-5 combines with J gene TRBJ1-2; TRBD1 might be the D (6 bases). The CDR3 totals 17 residues. V was pared by 8 bases and J by 4 bases, with 26 bases between. In germline, CDR1 is LGHNT, CDR2 FRNRAP. CDR3 loop: CASPIRGRGLPRYGYTF. The CDR3 DNA is TGTGCTAGTCCGATTCGGGGCAGGGGCCTCCCTCGCTATGGCTACACCTTC. The whole variable domain, filled in from reference TRBV12-5 and TRBJ1-2, reads DARVTQTPRHKVTEMGQEVTMRCQPILGHNTVFWYRQTMMQGLELLAYFRNRAPLDDSGMPKDRFSAEMPDATLATLKIQPSEPRDSAVYFCASPIRGRGLPRYGYTFGSGTRLTVV.

The V and J genes are TRBV21-1 and TRBJ1-4; the D call of TRBD1 is as the table states it, not checked on the DNA. TRBV21-1 is listed as a pseudogene. CDR3 length: 13 amino acids. This CDR3 reads CALDPQGDEKLFF. CDR3 bases: TGTGCCTTGGACCCACAGGGGGATGAAAAACTGTTTTTT.

The rearrangement uses TRBV19 and TRBJ2-3, with 7 bases identical to TRBD1. J lost 7 bases, V lost 4 bases, and 5 bases had no gene match. Germline assignment: CDR1 LNHDA and CDR2 SQIVND (reference sequence). This CDR3 comprises 13 residues. CDR3 sequence (DNA): TGTGCCAGTAGTACGACAGGGACGCATACGCAGTATTTT. Translating it yields CASSTTGTHTQYF.

The sample holds one count of this clone. J is TRBJ1-1 and V is TRBV7-2; TRBD1 is a possible D gene (6 bases). CDR3 length: 15 residues. Germline V CDR1 and CDR2: SGHTA, FQGNSA. Deletions cut 1 base from V and 0 bases from J, with 9 bases between. CDR3 in amino acids: CASSLEGGVNTEAFF. Written as DNA, the CDR3 is TGTGCCAGCAGCTTAGAAGGGGGGGTGAACACTGAAGCTTTCTTT.

This chain joins TRBV15 and TRBJ1-2; D is perhaps TRBD1 (6 bases). Per the germline V gene, CDR1 is LNHNV and CDR2 is YYDKDF (reference sequence). Trimming pared 1 base from V and 3 bases from J, leaving 12 bases between. The CDR3 covers 15 residues. The CDR3: CATSRVTGRDYGYTF. As DNA, the CDR3 is TGTGCCACCAGCAGAGTTACAGGGAGGGACTATGGCTACACCTTC.

The chain uses TRBV27 and TRBJ1-2, with 8 bases matching TRBD1. Germline CDR1 MNHEY, CDR2 SMNVEV (reference sequence). V dropped 8 bases and J dropped 7; count of bases not matched to a gene: 6. The CDR3 spans 12 residues. The CDR3: CASYDRGRGYTF. In nucleotides, the CDR3 is TGTGCCAGCTACGACAGGGGCCGTGGCTACACCTTC.